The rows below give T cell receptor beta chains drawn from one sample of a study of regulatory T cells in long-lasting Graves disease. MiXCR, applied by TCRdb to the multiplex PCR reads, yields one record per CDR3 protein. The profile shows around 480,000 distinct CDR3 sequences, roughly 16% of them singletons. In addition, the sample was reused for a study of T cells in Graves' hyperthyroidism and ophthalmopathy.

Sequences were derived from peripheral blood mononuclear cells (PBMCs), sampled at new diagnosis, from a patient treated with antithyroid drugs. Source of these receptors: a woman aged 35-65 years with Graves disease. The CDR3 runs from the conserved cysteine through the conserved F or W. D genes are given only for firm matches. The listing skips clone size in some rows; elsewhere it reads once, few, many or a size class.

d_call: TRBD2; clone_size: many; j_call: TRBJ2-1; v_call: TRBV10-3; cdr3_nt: TGTGCCATCAGTGAGGCGGGGGGCCGGGGGGAGCAGTTCTTC; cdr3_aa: CAISEAGGRGEQFF
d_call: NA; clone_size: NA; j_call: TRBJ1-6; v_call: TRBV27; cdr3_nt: TGTGCCAGTTCCCATCAGGGGAATGATGAACCCCTCCACTTT; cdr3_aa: CASSHQGNDEPLHF
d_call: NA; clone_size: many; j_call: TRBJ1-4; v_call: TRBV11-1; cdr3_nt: TGTGCCAGCAGCAAAGGACGGAGTAATGAAAAACTGTTTTTT; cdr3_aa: CASSKGRSNEKLFF
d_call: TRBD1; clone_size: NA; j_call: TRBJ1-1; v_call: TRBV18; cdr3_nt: TGTGCCAGCTCAGGGGACAGGGGGATCGGCACTGAAGCTTTCTTT; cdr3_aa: CASSGDRGIGTEAFF
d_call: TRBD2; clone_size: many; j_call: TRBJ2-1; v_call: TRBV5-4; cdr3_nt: TGTGCCAGCAGCCCTTTTCGGGGGGGGGACTACAATGAGCAGTTCTTC; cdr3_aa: CASSPFRGGDYNEQFF
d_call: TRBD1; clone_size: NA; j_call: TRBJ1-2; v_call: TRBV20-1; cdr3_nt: TGCAGTGCTAGAATTTTAGCGGGGTGGGGTAGACAGGGGGCAAACTATGGCTACACCTTC; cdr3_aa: CSARILAGWGRQGANYGYTF
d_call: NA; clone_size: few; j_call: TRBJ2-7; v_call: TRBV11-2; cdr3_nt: TGTGCCAGCATTCCACAGGGTATCGACGAGCAGTACTTC; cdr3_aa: CASIPQGIDEQYF
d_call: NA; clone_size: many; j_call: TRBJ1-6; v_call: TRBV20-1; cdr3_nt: TGCAGTGCTAGCCAGGGGAATTCACCCCTCCACTTT; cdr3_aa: CSASQGNSPLHF
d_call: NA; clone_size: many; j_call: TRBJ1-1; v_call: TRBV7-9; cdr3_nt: TGTGCCAGCAGCTGGGAAGGGTTTAGGGTCACTGAAGCTTTCTTT; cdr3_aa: CASSWEGFRVTEAFF
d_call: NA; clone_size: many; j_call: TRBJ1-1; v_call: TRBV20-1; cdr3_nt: TGCAGTGCTAAGGCACCTTTAAATTTCATGAACACTGAAGCTTTCTTT; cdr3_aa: CSAKAPLNFMNTEAFF
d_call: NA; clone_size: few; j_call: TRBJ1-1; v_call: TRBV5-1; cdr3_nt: TGCGCCAGTCTCTGGGGGCCTGGAAAGAACACTGAAGCTTTCTTT; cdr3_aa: CASLWGPGKNTEAFF
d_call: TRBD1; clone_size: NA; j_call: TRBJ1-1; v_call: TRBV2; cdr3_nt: TGTGCCGGCAGTACCGGGACAGGGATGGACACTGAAGCTTTCTTT; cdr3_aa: CAGSTGTGMDTEAFF
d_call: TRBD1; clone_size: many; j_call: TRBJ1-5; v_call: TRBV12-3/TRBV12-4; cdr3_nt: TGTGCCAGCAGTCCTACAGGGGCCCATAGCAATCAGCCCCAGCATTTT; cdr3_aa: CASSPTGAHSNQPQHF
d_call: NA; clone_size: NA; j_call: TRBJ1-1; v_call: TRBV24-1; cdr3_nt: TGTGCCACTCGGGACACAGTGAACACTGAAGCTTTCTTT; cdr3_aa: CATRDTVNTEAFF
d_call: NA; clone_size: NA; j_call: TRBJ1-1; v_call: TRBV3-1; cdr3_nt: TGTGCCAGCAGCCACCTTTCGAACACTGAAGCTTTCTTT; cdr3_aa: CASSHLSNTEAFF
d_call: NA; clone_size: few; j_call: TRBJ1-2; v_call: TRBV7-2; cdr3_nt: TGTGCCAGCAGCTTAGGGACACTGAACTATGGCTACACCTTC; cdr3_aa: CASSLGTLNYGYTF
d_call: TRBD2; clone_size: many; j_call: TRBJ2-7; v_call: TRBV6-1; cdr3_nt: TGTGCCAGCACCCGGGAGGGAGGACAGCTCCCCTACGAGCAGTACTTC; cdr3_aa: CASTREGGQLPYEQYF
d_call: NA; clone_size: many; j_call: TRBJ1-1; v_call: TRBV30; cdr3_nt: TGTGCCTGGGAGGGAGACACTGAAGCTTTCTTT; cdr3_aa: CAWEGDTEAFF
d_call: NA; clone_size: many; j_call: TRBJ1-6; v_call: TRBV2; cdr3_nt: TGTGCCAGCAAACCCGCCACGGGAGATAATTCACCCCTCCACTTT; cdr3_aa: CASKPATGDNSPLHF
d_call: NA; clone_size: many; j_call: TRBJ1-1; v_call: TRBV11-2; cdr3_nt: TGTGCCAGCGCCGGGAGGATGAACACTGAAGCTTTCTTT; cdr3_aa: CASAGRMNTEAFF
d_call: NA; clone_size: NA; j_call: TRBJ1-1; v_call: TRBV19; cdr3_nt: TGTGCCAGTAGTATAGATAGTGATGGGGACAACCAAGATGAAGCTTTCTTT; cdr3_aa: CASSIDSDGDNQDEAFF
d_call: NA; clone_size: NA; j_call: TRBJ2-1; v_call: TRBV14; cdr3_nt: TGTGCCAGCAGCCAAGGTGTAGGGAACAATGAGCAGTTCTTC; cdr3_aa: CASSQGVGNNEQFF
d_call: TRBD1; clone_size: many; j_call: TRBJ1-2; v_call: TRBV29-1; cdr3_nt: TGCAGCGTTGAAGCTGAGACAGGGGCGAACTATGGCTACACCTTC; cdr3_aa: CSVEAETGANYGYTF
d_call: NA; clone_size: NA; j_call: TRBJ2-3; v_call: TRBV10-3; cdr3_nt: TGTGCCATCAGTGAGTCGAGAGAGGCAGATACGCAGTATTTT; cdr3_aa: CAISESREADTQYF
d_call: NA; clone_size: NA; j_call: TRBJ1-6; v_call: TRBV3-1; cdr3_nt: TGTGCCAGCAGCCCCACCCAGGGGAATAATTCACCCCTCCACTTT; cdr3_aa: CASSPTQGNNSPLHF
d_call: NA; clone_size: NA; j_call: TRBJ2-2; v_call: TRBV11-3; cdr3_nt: TGTGCCAGCAGCCCCGGACAGCGGCGGAACACCGGGGAGCTGTTTTTT; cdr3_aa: CASSPGQRRNTGELFF